This is a list of T cell receptor beta chains from one sample in a study of cytomegalovirus exposure and HLA in healthy donors. The method was immunoSEQ multiplex PCR; TCRdb's version includes in-frame clones alone and lacks a portion of them. Counted here are some 170,000 clones, around 81% occurring once; the ten biggest clones make up around 2.4%. The sample was PBMCs. These TCRs come from a woman aged 25 to 45 in good health and CMV-seronegative. Each CDR3 is given with its conserved first and last residue. D genes are given only for firm matches. Rows give clone size only sometimes, using once, few, many, or a class for an expanded clone.

V gene: TRBV4-3; J gene: TRBJ2-7; CDR3 length: 14; clone size: .; D gene: TRBD2; CDR3 DNA: TGCGCCAGCAGCCAAGACGGGGGGGGCTACGAGCAGTACTTC; CDR3 protein: CASSQDGGGYEQYF
V gene: TRBV20-1; J gene: TRBJ1-1; CDR3 length: 11; clone size: .; D gene: .; CDR3 DNA: TGCAGTGTTAGCAGAGGGACTAAAGCTTTCTTT; CDR3 protein: CSVSRGTKAFF
V gene: TRBV7-8; J gene: TRBJ1-4; CDR3 length: 15; clone size: .; D gene: TRBD1; CDR3 DNA: TGTGCCAGCAGTCAAGACAGGGTACCTAATGAAAAACTGTTTTTT; CDR3 protein: CASSQDRVPNEKLFF
V gene: TRBV5-6; J gene: TRBJ2-3; CDR3 length: 16; clone size: .; D gene: .; CDR3 DNA: TGTGCCAGCAGCTCCTTCCTGGGAGGTTCATTCTATGGGCAGTATTTT; CDR3 protein: CASSSFLGGSFYGQYF
V gene: TRBV10-3; J gene: TRBJ1-2; CDR3 length: 14; clone size: .; D gene: TRBD1; CDR3 DNA: TGTGCCATCAGTGAGTCTCCCGGAGAGGGGGCGCCTACCTTC; CDR3 protein: CAISESPGEGAPTF
V gene: TRBV13; J gene: TRBJ2-1; CDR3 length: 18; clone size: .; D gene: TRBD2; CDR3 DNA: TGTGCCAGCAGCAGGACGATTATAGCGGGAGGGCCCTCCAATGAGCAGTTCTTC; CDR3 protein: CASSRTIIAGGPSNEQFF
V gene: TRBV2; J gene: TRBJ1-2; CDR3 length: 16; clone size: .; D gene: TRBD1; CDR3 DNA: TGTGCCAGCAGTGGTGGACAGGGATTTTGGAACTATGGCTACACCTTC; CDR3 protein: CASSGGQGFWNYGYTF
V gene: TRBV28; J gene: TRBJ1-3; CDR3 length: 16; clone size: .; D gene: .; CDR3 DNA: TGTGCCAGCACCCAAACAGGGCGCCTCAACGGAAACACCATATATTTT; CDR3 protein: CASTQTGRLNGNTIYF
V gene: TRBV28; J gene: TRBJ2-6; CDR3 length: 22; clone size: .; D gene: TRBD1; CDR3 DNA: TGTGCCAGCAGCCACAACAGGGGTCGCCCTCGCGGTGGAGGCCCTGGGGCCAACGTCCTGACTTTC; CDR3 protein: CASSHNRGRPRGGGPGANVLTF
V gene: TRBV5-1; J gene: TRBJ2-5; CDR3 length: 16; clone size: .; D gene: TRBD1; CDR3 DNA: TGCGCCAGCAGCTTGGCCCCCCCAGGGGGCCAAGAGACCCAGTACTTC; CDR3 protein: CASSLAPPGGQETQYF
V gene: TRBV13; J gene: TRBJ2-1; CDR3 length: 17; clone size: once; D gene: .; CDR3 DNA: TGTGCCAGCAGCTCGTCCGGCGGGGACGGCTCCTACAATGAGCAGTTCTTC; CDR3 protein: CASSSSGGDGSYNEQFF
V gene: TRBV7-3; J gene: TRBJ2-1; CDR3 length: 16; clone size: .; D gene: .; CDR3 DNA: TGTGCCAGCAGCGGAGAGGTGACGAACTCCTACAATGAGCAGTTCTTC; CDR3 protein: CASSGEVTNSYNEQFF
V gene: TRBV2; J gene: TRBJ2-1; CDR3 length: 14; clone size: few; D gene: TRBD2; CDR3 DNA: TGTGCCAGCAGTCCCCGGGGGGGCCGTAATGAGCAGTTCTTC; CDR3 protein: CASSPRGGRNEQFF
V gene: TRBV18; J gene: TRBJ2-1; CDR3 length: 17; clone size: .; D gene: TRBD2; CDR3 DNA: TGTGCCAGCTCACCCGTTCCCGGGGGGGAGGTCTACAATGAGCAGTTCTTC; CDR3 protein: CASSPVPGGEVYNEQFF
V gene: TRBV13; J gene: TRBJ2-6; CDR3 length: 19; clone size: .; D gene: TRBD1; CDR3 DNA: TGTGCCAGCAGCCGATTGGGGGCAGGGGGCTTCTCTGGGGCCAACGTCCTGACTTTC; CDR3 protein: CASSRLGAGGFSGANVLTF
V gene: TRBV4-1; J gene: TRBJ1-2; CDR3 length: 15; clone size: .; D gene: .; CDR3 DNA: TGCGCCAGCAGCCCAGGCGCGGGGGCTAACTATGGCTACACCTTC; CDR3 protein: CASSPGAGANYGYTF
V gene: TRBV7-9; J gene: TRBJ2-7; CDR3 length: 15; clone size: once; D gene: TRBD2; CDR3 DNA: TGTGCCAGCAGAAGCGGGGGGGGTAGCTCCTACGAGCAGTACTTC; CDR3 protein: CASRSGGGSSYEQYF
V gene: TRBV28; J gene: TRBJ2-7; CDR3 length: 15; clone size: .; D gene: TRBD1; CDR3 DNA: TGTGCCAGCAGTTACCCTCCGGGACAGACTTGGGAGCAGTACTTC; CDR3 protein: CASSYPPGQTWEQYF
V gene: TRBV5-1; J gene: TRBJ2-5; CDR3 length: 17; clone size: .; D gene: TRBD2; CDR3 DNA: TGCGCCAGCAGCTCGCCCCACAGCGGGAACTACCAAGAGACCCAGTACTTC; CDR3 protein: CASSSPHSGNYQETQYF
V gene: TRBV7-2; J gene: TRBJ1-2; CDR3 length: 17; clone size: .; D gene: TRBD1; CDR3 DNA: TGTGCCAGCAGCTTAGTACAGGGGGGTGCTTTATTCGGTGGCTACACCTTC; CDR3 protein: CASSLVQGGALFGGYTF
V gene: TRBV28; J gene: TRBJ1-1; CDR3 length: 13; clone size: .; D gene: .; CDR3 DNA: TGTGCCAGCAGACCAGGGTTGCCCACTGAAGCTTTCTTT; CDR3 protein: CASRPGLPTEAFF
V gene: TRBV2; J gene: TRBJ1-5; CDR3 length: 13; clone size: once; D gene: .; CDR3 DNA: TGTGCCAGCAGTTCAGGGGAGTTTCAGCCCCAGCATTTT; CDR3 protein: CASSSGEFQPQHF
V gene: TRBV28; J gene: TRBJ1-4; CDR3 length: 18; clone size: .; D gene: .; CDR3 DNA: TGTGCCAGCAGCCTACTAACGCTCACAGGCCCTGGGCCTGAAAAACTGTTTTTT; CDR3 protein: CASSLLTLTGPGPEKLFF
V gene: TRBV5-8; J gene: TRBJ2-1; CDR3 length: 13; clone size: .; D gene: .; CDR3 DNA: TGTGCCAGCAGCTCTCTAGCGTCGGGTGAGCAGTTCTTC; CDR3 protein: CASSSLASGEQFF
V gene: TRBV27; J gene: TRBJ2-5; CDR3 length: 13; clone size: .; D gene: .; CDR3 DNA: TGTGCCAGCAGTTTGAGGCGACAAGAGACCCAGTACTTC; CDR3 protein: CASSLRRQETQYF
V gene: TRBV5-1; J gene: TRBJ2-3; CDR3 length: 14; clone size: .; D gene: .; CDR3 DNA: TGCGCCAGCAATGATCAGGGTGGGACAGATACGCAGTATTTT; CDR3 protein: CASNDQGGTDTQYF
V gene: TRBV10-1; J gene: TRBJ2-7; CDR3 length: 17; clone size: .; D gene: TRBD1; CDR3 DNA: TGCGCCAGCACAGGACAGGGGGCGTGCGCCCCCGCCTACGAGCAGTACTTC; CDR3 protein: CASTGQGACAPAYEQYF
V gene: TRBV2; J gene: TRBJ1-2; CDR3 length: 15; clone size: .; D gene: .; CDR3 DNA: TGTGCCAGCAGTGTTCAGGGGATAATTAACTATGGCTACACCTTC; CDR3 protein: CASSVQGIINYGYTF
V gene: TRBV10-3; J gene: TRBJ2-7; CDR3 length: 13; clone size: .; D gene: TRBD1; CDR3 DNA: TGTGCCATCAGTGCAGGGGGCCACTACGAGCAGTACTTC; CDR3 protein: CAISAGGHYEQYF
V gene: TRBV5-4; J gene: TRBJ2-5; CDR3 length: 17; clone size: .; D gene: .; CDR3 DNA: TGTGCCAGCAGCAACCCCGGGAAGGTTGCCCCTGGGGAGACCCAGTACTTC; CDR3 protein: CASSNPGKVAPGETQYF
V gene: TRBV9; J gene: TRBJ2-3; CDR3 length: 18; clone size: .; D gene: TRBD2; CDR3 DNA: TGTGCCAGCAGCGTAGCACCTAGCGGGAGGGTAGACACAGATACGCAGTATTTT; CDR3 protein: CASSVAPSGRVDTDTQYF
V gene: TRBV7-9; J gene: TRBJ1-4; CDR3 length: 15; clone size: .; D gene: .; CDR3 DNA: TGTGCCAGCAGCATGCTGGGGGGGCGCGGGGAAAAACTGTTTTTT; CDR3 protein: CASSMLGGRGEKLFF
V gene: TRBV7-2; J gene: TRBJ2-7; CDR3 length: 15; clone size: once; D gene: .; CDR3 DNA: TGTGCCAGCAGCTTAGATATGCGGGACCCCTACGAGCAGTACTTC; CDR3 protein: CASSLDMRDPYEQYF
V gene: TRBV29-1; J gene: TRBJ2-7; CDR3 length: 14; clone size: .; D gene: .; CDR3 DNA: TGCAGCGTCTATGTCGGACTTTGGACCTACGAGCAGTACTTC; CDR3 protein: CSVYVGLWTYEQYF
V gene: TRBV4-3; J gene: TRBJ2-7; CDR3 length: 15; clone size: .; D gene: .; CDR3 DNA: TGCGCCAGCAGCCAAGATCTACAGGGTCTCTACGAGCAGTACTTC; CDR3 protein: CASSQDLQGLYEQYF
V gene: TRBV19; J gene: TRBJ2-7; CDR3 length: 14; clone size: .; D gene: TRBD1; CDR3 DNA: TGTGCCACCCGGGACAGCCCAGCAAACTACGAGCAGTACTTC; CDR3 protein: CATRDSPANYEQYF
V gene: TRBV27; J gene: TRBJ1-4; CDR3 length: 14; clone size: .; D gene: .; CDR3 DNA: TGTGCCACCGGGGGGGGTGCAACTAATGAAAAACTGTTTTTT; CDR3 protein: CATGGGATNEKLFF
V gene: TRBV15; J gene: TRBJ1-4; CDR3 length: 16; clone size: .; D gene: .; CDR3 DNA: TGTGCCACCAGCAGCTCGCCAGGGTTAACTAATGAAAAACTGTTTTTT; CDR3 protein: CATSSSPGLTNEKLFF
V gene: TRBV2; J gene: TRBJ2-7; CDR3 length: 14; clone size: .; D gene: .; CDR3 DNA: TGTGCCAGCAGTGAACAGGGATTTGGCTACGAGCAGTACTTC; CDR3 protein: CASSEQGFGYEQYF
V gene: TRBV6-1; J gene: TRBJ1-4; CDR3 length: 16; clone size: .; D gene: .; CDR3 DNA: TGTGCCAGCAGTGAATTTTCTAGAGCAACTAATGAAAAACTGTTTTTT; CDR3 protein: CASSEFSRATNEKLFF
V gene: TRBV28; J gene: TRBJ2-7; CDR3 length: 13; clone size: few; D gene: TRBD2; CDR3 DNA: TGTGCCAGCACCTCCCCATCGTTAGCGGGTCAGTACTTC; CDR3 protein: CASTSPSLAGQYF
V gene: TRBV5-4; J gene: TRBJ2-7; CDR3 length: 15; clone size: few; D gene: TRBD2; CDR3 DNA: TGTGCCAGCGGTCCTGGGACTAGCGGGAGCTACGAGCAGTACTTC; CDR3 protein: CASGPGTSGSYEQYF
V gene: TRBV2; J gene: TRBJ2-7; CDR3 length: 15; clone size: .; D gene: TRBD2; CDR3 DNA: TGTGCCAGCAGTGAATTACCGGGGGGGTATTACGAGCAGTACTTC; CDR3 protein: CASSELPGGYYEQYF
V gene: TRBV9; J gene: TRBJ1-3; CDR3 length: 15; clone size: .; D gene: TRBD1; CDR3 DNA: TGTGCCAGCAGCGTAGGGACAGGGGCTGGAAACACCATATATTTT; CDR3 protein: CASSVGTGAGNTIYF
V gene: TRBV7-8; J gene: TRBJ2-7; CDR3 length: 17; clone size: .; D gene: .; CDR3 DNA: TGTGCCAGCAGCTTAAATCATGCAGGGGCGGGCTCCTACGAGCAGTACTTC; CDR3 protein: CASSLNHAGAGSYEQYF